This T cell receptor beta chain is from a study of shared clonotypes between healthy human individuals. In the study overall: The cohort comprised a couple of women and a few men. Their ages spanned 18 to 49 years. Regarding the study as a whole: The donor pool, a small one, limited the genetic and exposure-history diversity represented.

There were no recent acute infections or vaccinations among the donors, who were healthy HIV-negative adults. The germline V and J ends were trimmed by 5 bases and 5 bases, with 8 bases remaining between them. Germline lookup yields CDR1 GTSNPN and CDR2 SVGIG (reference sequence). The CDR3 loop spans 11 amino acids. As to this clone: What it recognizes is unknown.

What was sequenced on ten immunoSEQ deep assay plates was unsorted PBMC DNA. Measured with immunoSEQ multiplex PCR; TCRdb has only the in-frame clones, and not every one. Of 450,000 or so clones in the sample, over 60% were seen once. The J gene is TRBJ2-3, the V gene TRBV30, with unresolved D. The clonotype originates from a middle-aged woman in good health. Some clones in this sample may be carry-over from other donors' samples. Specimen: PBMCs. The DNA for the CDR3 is TGTGCCTGGTCCCTAGTAGATACGCAGTATTTT. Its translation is CAWSLVDTQYF.